These T cell receptor beta chains were read from a single sample in a study of shared clonotypes between healthy human individuals. Profiled with immunoSEQ multiplex PCR; TCRdb holds only in-frame clones, not every one. Of roughly 850,000 clones listed, 90% to 98% are singletons. The sequenced sample was naive CD8+ T cells sorted from blood. These receptors originate from a man younger than 40 in good health. CDR3s include the opening cysteine and the closing phenylalanine or tryptophan. Each record gives: J gene, V gene, clone size, D gene, CDR3 DNA, CDR3 protein. The D gene is left open where the match is weak. The size field is filled for only some rows; it gives once, few, many or a size class.

J gene: TRBJ1-5
V gene: TRBV28
clone size: NA
D gene: NA
CDR3 DNA: TGTGCCAGCAGTCAGACTCAGAGAAGCAATCAGCCCCAGCATTTT
CDR3 protein: CASSQTQRSNQPQHF

J gene: TRBJ2-7
V gene: TRBV4-1
clone size: NA
D gene: TRBD2
CDR3 DNA: TGCGCCAGCAGCCAAGACACCCTGACTAGCGGGACTGACGAGCAGTACTTC
CDR3 protein: CASSQDTLTSGTDEQYF

J gene: TRBJ2-1
V gene: TRBV27
clone size: NA
D gene: NA
CDR3 DNA: TGTGCCAGCAGTTTATCGCAGGGGATGAGGGGCAATGAGCAGTTCTTC
CDR3 protein: CASSLSQGMRGNEQFF

J gene: TRBJ1-1
V gene: TRBV2
clone size: NA
D gene: NA
CDR3 DNA: TGTGCCAGCAGTGAAGGATCGGATGGGGCTTTCTTT
CDR3 protein: CASSEGSDGAFF

J gene: TRBJ2-3
V gene: TRBV6-6
clone size: NA
D gene: TRBD1
CDR3 DNA: TGTGCCAGCAGTTTAATGACAGGGCAAAGCACAGATACGCAGTATTTT
CDR3 protein: CASSLMTGQSTDTQYF

J gene: TRBJ2-1
V gene: TRBV11-3
clone size: NA
D gene: TRBD1
CDR3 DNA: TGTGCCAGCAGCTTAGCCGACAGGGATGATGAGCAGTTCTTC
CDR3 protein: CASSLADRDDEQFF

J gene: TRBJ2-1
V gene: TRBV6-4
clone size: NA
D gene: NA
CDR3 DNA: TGTGCCAGCAGTGACTCCCAGAAAAGAAATGAGCAGTTCTTC
CDR3 protein: CASSDSQKRNEQFF

J gene: TRBJ2-7
V gene: TRBV5-1
clone size: NA
D gene: TRBD1
CDR3 DNA: TGCGCCAGCAGCACTCCGGGACAGGGGAATTACGAGCAGTACTTC
CDR3 protein: CASSTPGQGNYEQYF

J gene: TRBJ2-3
V gene: TRBV5-1
clone size: once
D gene: NA
CDR3 DNA: TGCGCCAGCAGCTTGGTTAGGGGAACCACAGATACGCAGTATTTT
CDR3 protein: CASSLVRGTTDTQYF

J gene: TRBJ1-4
V gene: TRBV15
clone size: NA
D gene: NA
CDR3 DNA: TGTGCCACCAGCAGAGAATTTGCAACTAATGAAAAACTGTTTTTT
CDR3 protein: CATSREFATNEKLFF